This entry concerns a single T cell receptor (beta chain). Its matching antigen is unknown. TCRdb reanalysed the PCR reads using MiXCR and keeps one entry per CDR3 protein. The top ten clones hold roughly 0.8% of a sample with 350,000 or so distinct CDR3 sequences, about a fifth of them seen once. The entry originates in a study of molecular identifiers for immune sequencing clone quantification. Study-level results: Jurkat TCR RNA spiked in from one cell (amid over 850,000 naive cells) was reportedly detectable. Clones above 20 RNA copies held over 99% of effector molecules, under 1% in naive cells.

CDR1 and CDR2 (germline): MGHRA, YSYEKL. V was clipped by 4 bases and J by 2 bases, with 17 bases between them. The CDR3 covers 16 residues. This TCR was recovered from a human donor in good health. Some libraries in this study had Jurkat cell RNA spiked in. This chain joins TRBV4-1 and TRBJ2-5; a possible D gene is TRBD2 (6 bases). The source material was naive CD8+ T cells from blood, with Jurkat cell RNA spiked in. Subset indicated: FACS-sorted CD8+CD4-CCR7+CD45RA+ naive T cells. The CDR3 DNA follows: TGCGCCAGCAGCCGTTCGTTGGGGGGAAATCAAGAGACCCAGTACTTC. It is translated as CASSRSLGGNQETQYF.